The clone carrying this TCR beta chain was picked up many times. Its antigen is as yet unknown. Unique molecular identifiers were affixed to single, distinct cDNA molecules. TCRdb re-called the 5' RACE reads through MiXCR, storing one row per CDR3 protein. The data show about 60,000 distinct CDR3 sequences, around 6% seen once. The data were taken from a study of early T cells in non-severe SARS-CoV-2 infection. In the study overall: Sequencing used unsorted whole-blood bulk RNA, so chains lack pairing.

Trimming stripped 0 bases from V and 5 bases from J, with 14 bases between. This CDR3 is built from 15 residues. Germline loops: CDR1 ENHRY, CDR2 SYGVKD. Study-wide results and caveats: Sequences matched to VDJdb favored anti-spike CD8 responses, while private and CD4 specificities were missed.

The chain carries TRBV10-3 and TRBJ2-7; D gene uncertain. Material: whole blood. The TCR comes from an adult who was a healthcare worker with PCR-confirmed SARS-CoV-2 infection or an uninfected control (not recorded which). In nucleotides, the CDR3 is TGTGCCATCAGTGAGTCGAGGCAAAGTAAGAACGAGCAGTACTTC. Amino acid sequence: CAISESRQSKNEQYF.